One and the same sample provided the 28 T cell receptor beta chains below, sequenced in a study of T cell responses to AZD1222 COVID-19 vaccine. Profiling relied on immunoSEQ multiplex PCR, and the TCRdb table lists in-frame clones only, not all of them. The table has about 110,000 clones, about 93% seen once; the top ten hold about 20%. Here the sequenced sample was peripheral blood, taken on day 0 of AZD1222 vaccination. These receptors were obtained from an adult in good health.

This clone has just one count. This chain uses TRBV2 with TRBJ1-1, with D unresolved. Trimming cost V 3 bases and J 7 bases, with 3 bases left between them. CDR3 length: 10 residues. Germline CDR1 is SNHLY and CDR2 is FYNNEI. The chain's CDR3 is CASSDVEAFF. For the CDR3, the DNA is TGTGCCAGCAGTGACGTTGAAGCTTTCTTT.

This chain uses TRBV7-2 with TRBJ1-4; D might be TRBD1 (6 bases). The V end was cut by 5 bases, the J end by 4 bases, with 20 bases between. Germline-derived CDR1 and CDR2 are SGHTA and FQGNSA. This CDR3 has 17 amino acids. The CDR3 DNA is TGTGCCAGCAGCCCCCGGCAGGGAGGGACAAGTAATGAAAAACTGTTTTTT. Protein product: CASSPRQGGTSNEKLFF.

The chain couples TRBV24-1 to TRBJ2-3; D gene unclear. Per germline, CDR1 KGHDR and CDR2 SFDVKD. The V gene lost 4 bases and the J gene lost 5 bases, with 12 bases spanning the gap. The CDR3 runs to 14 residues. CDR3 sequence reads: CATSDAGPKDTQYF. DNA for the CDR3: TGTGCCACCAGTGACGCCGGACCTAAAGATACGCAGTATTTT.

The gene calls are TRBV19 and TRBJ2-7, with 9 bases aligning to TRBD1. The germline CDR1 and CDR2 sequences are LNHDA and SQIVND (reference sequence). The CDR3 covers 15 residues. V was pared by 8 bases and J by 6 bases, with 14 bases of the junction left unmatched. DNA of the CDR3: TGTGCCAGTGGAGAAGGGACAGGGCGCTCTGGCGAGCAGTACTTC. As protein: CASGEGTGRSGEQYF.

The chain recombines TRBV19 with TRBJ2-7; D possibly corresponds to TRBD1 (5 bases). CDR1 is LNHDA and CDR2 is SQIVND in the germline V gene (reference sequence). The V end was cut by 10 bases, the J end by 0 bases, with 16 bases between. The CDR3 consists of 14 residues. CDR3 DNA sequence: TGTGCCACTAAACAGGAGTCGGTCTCCTACGAGCAGTACTTC. The encoded protein is CATKQESVSYEQYF. The entire variable domain, with the rest obtained from reference TRBV19 and TRBJ2-7, is as follows: DGGITQSPKYLFRKEGQNVTLSCEQNLNHDAMYWYRQDPGQGLRLIYYSQIVNDFQKGDIAEGYSVSREKKESFPLTVTSAQKNPTAFYLCATKQESVSYEQYFGPGTRLTVT.

Only one count was recorded for this clone. The chain uses TRBV7-9 and TRBJ2-6; TRBD2 matches 11 bases. Germline V gives CDR1 SEHNR, CDR2 FQNEAQ (reference sequence). V lost 5 bases to trimming and J lost 0 bases; unmatched junction nucleotides: 9. The CDR3 runs 19 residues. The CDR3 nucleotides read TGTGCCAGCAGCCGAACTAGCGGGGGTTCCAACTCTGGGGCCAACGTCCTGACTTTC. Residues: CASSRTSGGSNSGANVLTF.

The chain links TRBV27 to TRBJ2-2; D perhaps matches TRBD1 (6 bases). Germline V gene sequence: CDR1 MNHEY, CDR2 SMNVEV (reference sequence). The length of the CDR3 is 14 residues. V was trimmed by 5 bases and J by 3 bases, leaving 10 bases between them. The CDR3 reads CASSTRQDTGELFF. The CDR3 DNA is TGTGCCAGCAGTACCCGACAGGACACCGGGGAGCTGTTTTTT.

The genes are TRBV5-1 and TRBJ1-2; possible D gene TRBD1, 5 bases. V lost 4 bases and J 6 bases, leaving 19 bases between the germline ends. The CDR3 has 15 residues. The germline gives CDR1 SGHRS, CDR2 YFSETQ. CDR3 amino acids: CASSIELQGKDGYTF. The CDR3 DNA is TGCGCCAGCAGCATAGAGCTCCAGGGAAAGGATGGCTACACCTTC.

V and J are TRBV7-8 and TRBJ2-3, with TRBD2 matching over 10 bases. Germline V lookup: CDR1 SGHVS, CDR2 FQNEAQ. The CDR3 covers 17 residues. The junction had 16 bases not matched to a gene; V was cut back by 4 bases and J by 9 bases. CDR3 protein: CASSSHDSGGVDSTQYF. In DNA, the CDR3 is TGTGCCAGCAGCTCCCACGACAGCGGGGGGGTCGACTCAACGCAGTATTTT.

This chain links TRBV19 with TRBJ1-3; possibly TRBD1 for D (5 bases). Trimming removed 7 bases at V and 4 bases at J, with 20 bases between. Germline assignment: CDR1 LNHDA and CDR2 SQIVND (reference sequence). This CDR3 is 16 amino acids long. CDR3 coding DNA: TGTGCCAGTATCCAAGGGGCAAGAGGGGCCGGAAACACCATATATTTT. Translated: CASIQGARGAGNTIYF.

The genes are TRBV13 and TRBJ1-1; D is possibly TRBD1 (6 bases). The CDR3 is 15 amino acids. Trimming took off 5 bases at V and 0 bases at J, with 13 bases between the two ends. CDR1 is PRHDT, CDR2 FYEKMQ, per germline (reference sequence). This chain's CDR3 is CASSLDRRMNTEAFF. The CDR3 DNA sequence: TGTGCCAGCAGCCTTGACAGGAGGATGAACACTGAAGCTTTCTTT. Supplemented by reference TRBV13 and TRBJ1-1, the full variable domain reads AAGVIQSPRHLIKEKRETATLKCYPIPRHDTVYWYQQGPGQDPQFLISFYEKMQSDKGSIPDRFSAQQFSDYHSELNMSSLELGDSALYFCASSLDRRMNTEAFFGQGTRLTVV.

The sample holds one count of this clone. The gene calls are TRBV10-3 and TRBJ1-1; a possible D gene is TRBD1 (5 bases). V lost 2 bases and J lost 4, with 11 bases in between. CDR1 is ENHRY and CDR2 is SYGVKD in the germline V gene. CDR3 size: 14 residues. CDR3 sequence: CAISEAPRATEAFF. In DNA, the CDR3 is TGTGCCATCAGTGAGGCGCCCAGGGCCACTGAAGCTTTCTTT.

The rearrangement links TRBV30 to TRBJ2-7, with D unclear. Germline values: CDR1 GTSNPN, CDR2 SVGIG (reference sequence). The germline V and J ends were trimmed by 3 bases and 3 bases, with 9 bases remaining between them. The CDR3 is 12 amino acids. CDR3 in DNA: TGTGCCTGGAGGGGTTCGTACTACGAGCAGTACTTC. Translation: CAWRGSYYEQYF.

The sample holds one count of this clone. The J gene is TRBJ1-2, the V gene TRBV7-9; D ambiguous. The CDR3 is 10 residues long. Trimming removed 5 bases from V and 5 bases from J, with 3 bases in between. Germline CDR1 is SEHNR and CDR2 is FQNEAQ (reference sequence). DNA of the CDR3: TGTGCCAGCAGCCAGTATGGCTACACCTTC. Its translation: CASSQYGYTF.

The chain couples TRBV10-2 to TRBJ2-3; 10 bases align to TRBD2. This CDR3 region has 18 residues. Germline CDR1 reads WSHSY; CDR2 reads SAAADI. V was pared by 3 bases and J by 4 bases, with 13 bases of the junction left unmatched. The CDR3 region has the DNA TGCGCCAGCAGTGAACCCCTAAAGCGGGGGGGCCCGTCAGATACGCAGTATTTT. It codes for CASSEPLKRGGPSDTQYF.

This clone was picked up a small number of times. The chain employs TRBV7-8 and TRBJ1-5; D remains ambiguous. The germline gives CDR1 SGHVS, CDR2 FQNEAQ. This CDR3 has 14 amino acids. V was pared by 1 base and J by 2 bases, with 6 bases between. The CDR3 DNA is TGTGCCAGCAGCTTAGTTGCTCGCAATCAGCCCCAGCATTTT. It specifies CASSLVARNQPQHF.

This chain uses TRBV13 with TRBJ2-7; no clear D gene. Germline V gene data show CDR1 as PRHDT and CDR2 as FYEKMQ (reference sequence). This CDR3 comprises 12 residues. Trimming took off 4 bases at V and 9 bases at J, with 13 bases between the two ends. The CDR3 nucleotides are TGTGCCAGCAGCTCCGTTGGGGATGGGCAGTACTTC. Encoded protein: CASSSVGDGQYF.

In this sample, this clone turned up a few times. V gene TRBV5-6 combines with J gene TRBJ1-3; tentative D call: TRBD1 (6 bases). CDR3 length equals 16 residues. CDR1 and CDR2 (germline): SGHDT, YYEEEE. The V gene lost 2 bases and the J gene lost 1 base, with 13 bases spanning the gap. The CDR3 bases are TGTGCCAGCAGCTTCAAGACAGGATTGTCTGGAAACACCATATATTTT. The encoded protein is CASSFKTGLSGNTIYF.

The chain uses TRBV15 and TRBJ2-7; D uncertain. Germline V gene sequence: CDR1 LNHNV, CDR2 YYDKDF (reference sequence). The CDR3 has 17 residues. The V end lost 5 bases, the J end lost 5 bases, and 25 bases lay between the germline ends. The CDR3 DNA follows: TGTGCCACCAGCGTCCACCCCTTGAGGACCGGCGTGGACGAGCAGTACTTC. It codes for CATSVHPLRTGVDEQYF.

The rearrangement joins TRBV20-1 to TRBJ2-2, with a weak D call TRBD1 (6 bases). The germline V and J ends were trimmed by 3 bases and 1 base, with 9 bases remaining between them. Germline values: CDR1 DFQATT, CDR2 SNEGSKA (reference sequence). There are 14 residues in the CDR3. The CDR3 spells CSASLGQNTGELFF. The CDR3 DNA sequence: TGCAGTGCTAGTCTGGGACAGAACACCGGGGAGCTGTTTTTT.

The genes are TRBV6-5 and TRBJ1-4; TRBD1 agrees at 7 bases. The CDR3 runs 14 residues. Germline values: CDR1 MNHEY, CDR2 SVGAGI. The V gene end was trimmed by 7 bases and the J gene end by 8 bases; junction bases not matched to a gene: 10. CDR3 in amino acids: CASNLDRVGEKLFF. DNA for the CDR3: TGTGCCAGCAACCTCGACAGGGTCGGCGAAAAACTGTTTTTT.

The chain links TRBV4-3 to TRBJ2-2; D gene unclear. The CDR3 loop spans 16 amino acids. Trimming removed 0 bases from V and 3 bases from J, with 11 bases in between. Germline V gene lookup returns CDR1 LGHNA and CDR2 YSLEER. CDR3 sequence reads: CASSQEFAPYTGELFF. DNA of the CDR3: TGCGCCAGCAGCCAAGAATTCGCCCCTTACACCGGGGAGCTGTTTTTT.

This chain links TRBV13 with TRBJ2-7; 8 bases line up with TRBD1. The CDR3 consists of 17 residues. The ends lost 4 bases at V and 2 bases at J; junction bases unmatched: 13. CDR1 PRHDT and CDR2 FYEKMQ come from the germline V gene (reference sequence). The CDR3 protein is CASSSRRQGTPAYEQYF. DNA of the CDR3: TGTGCCAGCAGCTCCAGACGACAGGGGACCCCGGCCTACGAGCAGTACTTC.

The V call is TRBV6-1, the J call TRBJ1-6, with D uncertain. Per germline, CDR1 MNHNS and CDR2 SASEGT. V lost 2 bases to trimming and J lost 10 bases, with 9 bases between them. This CDR3 has 13 residues. CDR3 nucleotides: TGTGCCAGCAGTGAACAGGCAGAATCACCCCTCCACTTT. This sequence encodes CASSEQAESPLHF.

This chain links TRBV7-9 with TRBJ1-3, with D unclear. The CDR3 totals 16 residues. V dropped 1 base and J dropped 0 bases, with 10 bases sitting between them. Germline V gives CDR1 SEHNR, CDR2 FQNEAQ (reference sequence). CDR3 residues: CASSLGSGISGNTIYF. The CDR3 bases are TGTGCCAGCAGCTTAGGTTCTGGCATCTCTGGAAACACCATATATTTT.

The rearrangement uses TRBV11-2 and TRBJ2-5; TRBD1 aligns across 9 bases. The V gene end was trimmed by 4 bases and the J gene end by 0 bases; junction bases not matched to a gene: 12. The CDR3 contains 18 residues. Germline assignment: CDR1 SGHAT and CDR2 FQNNGV. CDR3 sequence: CASSSPLDRGEYQETQYF. The CDR3 region has the DNA TGTGCCAGCAGCTCTCCCTTGGACAGGGGCGAGTACCAAGAGACCCAGTACTTC.

The V call is TRBV5-1, the J call TRBJ2-1; 9 bases align to TRBD1. The CDR3 covers 15 residues. V gave up 4 bases and J gave up 4 bases; unmatched junction bases: 6. The germline gives CDR1 SGHRS, CDR2 YFSETQ. CDR3: CASSPQGANYNEQFF. The CDR3 DNA reads TGCGCCAGCAGCCCACAGGGGGCGAATTACAATGAGCAGTTCTTC.

This clone was recorded only once. The gene calls are TRBV9 and TRBJ2-7, with 9 nucleotides matching TRBD1. CDR1 is SGDLS and CDR2 is YYNGEE in the germline V gene. Losses at the gene ends were 4 bases for V and 5 bases for J; bases not matched to a gene: 10. The CDR3 length is 15 residues. The CDR3 coding sequence is TGTGCCAGCAGCCCTGGGACAGGGTCTTCCCACGAGCAGTACTTC. The encoded protein is CASSPGTGSSHEQYF.